This T cell receptor (beta chain) came from a study of cytomegalovirus exposure and HLA in healthy donors. Notes on the study in general: Reports indicated that the classifier achieved high specificity and sensitivity in diagnosing cytomegalovirus status. Researchers left out some V segments, among them TRBV6-2 and TRBV6-3, as indistinguishable. The likely origin of a cluster of highly shared sequence variants was a sequencing artifact.

The CDR3 spans 18 residues. Germline CDR1 is SGHVS and CDR2 is FQNEAQ. V lost 0 bases, J lost 7 bases, and 12 bases stayed unmatched. Turning to this clone: Its specificity is unknown.

The primer mix had 60 Vbeta and 13 Jbeta primers. This table comes from immunoSEQ multiplex PCR, and its TCRdb copy is limited to in-frame clones, with some not included. This sample yields approximately 77,000 clones, of which approximately 71% are seen a single time; roughly 7.2% belongs to the top ten. The V gene is TRBV7-8, the J gene TRBJ2-1; TRBD2 matches at 10 bases. The sequenced sample was PBMCs. The clonotype was recovered from a woman aged 40 to 50 in good health and CMV-seronegative. The CDR3 nucleotides are TGTGCCAGCAGCTTAGCGCTCCTAGCGGGAGCGGGCATAAATGAGCAGTTCTTC. Amino acids: CASSLALLAGAGINEQFF. Supplemented by reference TRBV7-8 and TRBJ2-1, the full variable domain reads GAGVSQSPRYKVAKRGQDVALRCDPISGHVSLFWYQQALGQGPEFLTYFQNEAQLDKSGLPSDRFFAERPEGSVSTLKIQRTQQEDSAVYLCASSLALLAGAGINEQFFGPGTRLTVL.